This T cell receptor beta chain was profiled in a study of PD-1 blockade in classical Hodgkin lymphoma. CDR1 and CDR2 (germline): SGHNT, YYREEE (reference sequence). The CDR3 has 15 residues. V dropped 1 base and J dropped 3; count of bases not matched to a gene: 4. The time point here: cycle 4 day 1 (C4D1), after five to seven weeks of nivolumab. With no exception, relapse followed autologous stem cell transplantation in all patients, and brentuximab vedotin exposure varied. Assay used: immunoSEQ multiplex PCR; TCRdb lists only in-frame clones, some missing. The top ten clones hold 2.5% to 3.5% of a sample with about 44,000 clones, about 70% of them seen once.

The source of this sequence is a human donor with classical Hodgkin lymphoma. The material was peripheral blood mononuclear cells (PBMCs), obtained before the fourth cycle of nivolumab. This chain joins TRBV5-4 and TRBJ2-3; TRBD2 agrees at 8 bases. CDR3 DNA sequence: TGTGCCAGCAGCTTGAGTCTAGCGGGTACAGATACGCAGTATTTT. Amino acids: CASSLSLAGTDTQYF. The full variable domain, its missing parts supplied by reference TRBV5-4 and TRBJ2-3, is ETGVTQSPTHLIKTRGQQVTLRCSSQSGHNTVSWYQQALGQGPQFIFQYYREEENGRGNFPPRFSGLQFPNYSSELNVNALELDDSALYLCASSLSLAGTDTQYFGPGTRLTVL.